Following are 29 T cell receptor beta chains from one sample sequenced in a study of read filtering for tumor transcriptome and immune sequencing. The library was built from about 400 ng RNA with molecular barcoded adaptors for alpha/delta and beta/gamma chains. MiXCR, run by TCRdb on the reads, gives a single entry per CDR3 protein. This table has 100,000 to 150,000 distinct CDR3 sequences, about 12% appearing once. Input material: a population of CD138-negative cells sorted from bone marrow. These receptors came from a donor at least 40 years old with multiple myeloma.

This clonotype was seen only a few times. The rearrangement uses TRBV5-5 and TRBJ2-5; 8 nucleotides agree with TRBD2. Trimming at V came to 0 bases and at J to 2 bases, leaving 6 bases not matched to a gene. Germline assignment: CDR1 SGHKS and CDR2 YYEKEE (reference sequence). CDR3 length equals 16 residues. This chain's CDR3 is CASSLGAGGYQETQYF. The CDR3 nucleotides are TGTGCCAGCAGCTTGGGTGCGGGAGGTTATCAAGAGACCCAGTACTTC.

There are a few counts of this clonotype. The gene calls are TRBV6-2 or TRBV6-3 and TRBJ2-1; TRBD2 agrees at 12 bases. Germline V gene data show CDR1 as MNHEY and CDR2 as SVGEGT. This CDR3 is built from 15 residues. After removal of 4 bases from V and 9 bases from J, the junction contained 7 bases not matched to a gene. In DNA, the CDR3 is TGTGCCAGCAGTTCCCCTAGCGGGAGGGTTGGTGAGCAGTTCTTC. Amino acid sequence: CASSSPSGRVGEQFF.

CDR3 DNA: TGTGCCAGCAGCAGGCGGGCGGGGGTAATTGGTAATGAGCAGTTCTTC. It specifies CASSRRAGVIGNEQFF. The chain has TRBV7-3 and TRBJ2-1; 7 positions match TRBD2. Germline V lookup: CDR1 SGHTA, CDR2 FQGTGA. Trimming at V came to 5 bases and at J to 7 bases, leaving 14 bases not matched to a gene. The CDR3 covers 16 residues.

This clonotype was counted ten times or more. The chain carries TRBV5-1 and TRBJ1-3; tentative D call: TRBD1 (5 bases). Germline assignment: CDR1 SGHRS and CDR2 YFSETQ. Trimming removed 4 bases at V and 4 bases at J, with 15 bases between. This CDR3 spans 15 amino acids. Here the CDR3 DNA reads TGCGCCAGCAGCGATCACGGGACGTCAGGAAACACCATATATTTT. Encoded protein: CASSDHGTSGNTIYF.

This clonotype appeared many times. The chain is built from TRBV18 and TRBJ2-7, with 9 bases lining up with TRBD1. The CDR3 extends over 15 amino acids. The ends lost 2 bases at V and 2 bases at J; junction bases unmatched: 4. The germline V gene has CDR1 KGHSH and CDR2 LQKENI. The CDR3 sequence: CASSPTGTGPYEQYF. The DNA for the CDR3 is TGTGCCAGCTCACCAACGGGGACAGGGCCCTACGAGCAGTACTTC.

Regarding this clonotype: A much bigger clone sits one base away, suggesting this may be a read error. The gene calls are TRBV7-3 and TRBJ2-3; D unclear. Trimming stripped 3 bases from V and 3 bases from J, with 10 bases between. The CDR3 has 14 amino acids. CDR1 is SGHTA, CDR2 FQGTGA, per germline. The CDR3 reads CASSLQSWTDTQYF. As DNA, the CDR3 is TGTGCCAGCAGCTTGCAGAGTTGGACAGATACGCAGTATTTT.

This clonotype was detected many times. The chain joins TRBV4-2 to TRBJ1-5; TRBD1 aligns across 9 bases. Germline V gene data show CDR1 as LGHNA and CDR2 as YNFKEQ. This CDR3 is 16 amino acids long. V lost 1 base and J lost 5; bases outside the gene matches: 6. CDR3 nucleotide sequence: TGTGCCAGCAGCCAAGTCCCGGGACAGGGAGATCAGCCCCAGCATTTT. Its translation: CASSQVPGQGDQPQHF.

This clonotype was seen repeatedly, ten times or more. The chain links TRBV20-1 to TRBJ2-7; 16 bases are a match to TRBD2. The ends lost 5 bases at V and 5 bases at J; junction bases unmatched: 15. This CDR3 has 18 amino acids. CDR1 is DFQATT, CDR2 SNEGSKA, per germline (reference sequence). The CDR3 sequence is CSAGREGLAGGPRDEQYF. CDR3 nucleotides: TGCAGTGCTGGTAGAGAGGGACTAGCGGGAGGGCCGCGGGACGAGCAGTACTTC.

This clonotype was found a few times. The chain joins TRBV29-1 to TRBJ1-3; 8 nucleotides align to TRBD1. V shed 8 bases, J shed 0 bases, and the junction held 9 bases outside the gene matches. Germline V lookup: CDR1 SQVTM, CDR2 ANQGSEA. CDR3 size: 15 residues. Here the CDR3 reads CSTYGQGGSGNTIYF. Here the CDR3 DNA reads TGCAGCACCTACGGACAGGGTGGCTCTGGAAACACCATATATTTT.

In this sample, this clonotype turned up many times. V and J are TRBV7-9 and TRBJ2-7; D is perhaps TRBD1 (6 bases). CDR1 SEHNR and CDR2 FQNEAQ come from the germline V gene (reference sequence). V lost 1 base, J lost 3 bases, and 13 bases lay in between. The CDR3 contains 15 residues. For the CDR3, the DNA is TGTGCCAGCAGCTTAGGGCAGGGGCCGGGCTACGAGCAGTACTTC. Its protein product is CASSLGQGPGYEQYF.

This clonotype was counted at least ten times. The chain joins TRBV7-9 to TRBJ2-7, with 12 bases aligning to TRBD2. CDR3 length: 15 amino acids. The J segment lost 2 bases and the V segment lost 5 bases, leaving 4 bases of the junction unmatched. The germline gives CDR1 SEHNR, CDR2 FQNEAQ (reference sequence). CDR3: CASSERLAGAYEQYF. The CDR3 nucleotides read TGTGCCAGCAGCGAACGACTAGCGGGAGCCTACGAGCAGTACTTC.

This clonotype was observed at least ten times. The genes are TRBV20-1 and TRBJ1-5, with a possible D match to TRBD1 (5 bases). Germline assignment: CDR1 DFQATT and CDR2 SNEGSKA (reference sequence). The ends were cut back, 3 bases at V and 7 bases at J, with 16 bases in the middle. This CDR3 is built from 14 residues. In DNA, the CDR3 is TGCAGTGCTAGGGGACCCTTAGGAGGACAGCCCCAGCATTTT. Amino acid sequence: CSARGPLGGQPQHF.

This clonotype was seen many times. V and J are TRBV6-5 and TRBJ2-5; a weak D match, TRBD2 (6 bases). The V end was cut by 6 bases, the J end by 3 bases, with 8 bases between. Germline V gene lookup returns CDR1 MNHEY and CDR2 SVGAGI. CDR3 length: 12 residues. CDR3 region: CASSWGEETQYF. Written as DNA, the CDR3 is TGTGCCAGCAGCTGGGGGGAAGAGACCCAGTACTTC.

This clonotype was seen ten or more times. V usage is TRBV19 and J usage is TRBJ2-1, with D perhaps TRBD1 or TRBD2 (6 bases each). Germline CDR1 and CDR2: LNHDA and SQIVND (reference sequence). V lost 6 bases and J 6 bases, leaving 15 bases between the germline ends. The CDR3 runs to 14 residues. CDR3 bases: TGTGCCAGTAGGGTTGGGGGGCGGGTCAATGAGCAGTTCTTC. It encodes CASRVGGRVNEQFF.

There are many counts of this clonotype. The V call is TRBV5-6, the J call TRBJ1-5, with 8 bases aligning to TRBD1. The germline CDR1 and CDR2 sequences are SGHDT and YYEEEE. The CDR3 contains 18 residues. V lost 1 base and J lost 3; bases outside the gene matches: 12. The DNA for the CDR3 is TGTGCCAGCAGCTTGACCGTCTTTCGGACAGGGCCCAATCAGCCCCAGCATTTT. Protein product: CASSLTVFRTGPNQPQHF. Full variable domain (rest looked up from reference TRBV5-6 and TRBJ1-5): DAGVTQSPTHLIKTRGQQVTLRCSPKSGHDTVSWYQQALGQGPQFIFQYYEEEERQRGNFPDRFSGHQFPNYSSELNVNALLLGDSALYLCASSLTVFRTGPNQPQHFGDGTRLSIL.

This clonotype has ten or more counts. The CDR3 loop is CASSLTSGVRGEQFF. The CDR3 nucleotides read TGTGCCAGCAGCTTGACTAGCGGAGTCCGGGGTGAGCAGTTCTTC. The chain carries TRBV7-8 and TRBJ2-1; TRBD2 aligns across 9 bases. The CDR3 sequence is 15 residues long. Trimming took 3 bases from V and 9 from J; bases not matched to a gene: 9. Germline V CDR1 and CDR2: SGHVS, FQNEAQ.

This clonotype showed up many times. This chain connects TRBV7-2 to TRBJ2-7, with D possibly matching TRBD2 (6 bases). Trimming took off 4 bases at V and 2 bases at J, with 9 bases between the two ends. The CDR3 has 13 residues. Germline CDR1 and CDR2: SGHTA and FQGNSA. CDR3 coding DNA: TGTGCCAGCAGCTACACTAGCCCCTACGAGCAGTACTTC. Encoded protein: CASSYTSPYEQYF.

This clonotype was seen a single time. The rearrangement joins TRBV6-2 or TRBV6-3 to TRBJ2-5, with TRBD2 matching over 8 bases. With 2 bases clipped from V and 4 bases from J, the junction kept 6 bases outside the gene matches. Germline lookup yields CDR1 MNHEY and CDR2 SVGEGT. This CDR3 has 15 residues. CDR3 protein: CASSYKSAGGETQYF. DNA for the CDR3: TGTGCCAGCAGTTACAAGTCGGCGGGAGGAGAGACCCAGTACTTC.

This clonotype was observed many times. CDR3 region: CASRDPRNTEAFF. The CDR3 region has the DNA TGTGCCAGCAGGGACCCAAGGAACACTGAAGCTTTCTTT. V gene TRBV6-1 combines with J gene TRBJ1-1, with D hard to call. This CDR3 is built from 13 residues. CDR1 is MNHNS and CDR2 is SASEGT in the germline V gene. Trimming took off 6 bases at V and 1 base at J, with 9 bases between the two ends.

This clonotype was detected ten times or more. V gene TRBV12-3 or TRBV12-4 combines with J gene TRBJ2-1; no clear D gene. Trimming took off 7 bases at V and 7 bases at J, with 11 bases between the two ends. The CDR3 has 12 amino acids. The CDR3 nucleotides are TGTGCCAGCAAGCGCCTGACGAATGAGCAGTTCTTC. This gives the protein CASKRLTNEQFF.

In its sample, this clonotype was seen a few times. V gene TRBV5-1 combines with J gene TRBJ2-3; the match to TRBD2 covers 9 bases. The CDR3 covers 15 residues. Germline assignment: CDR1 SGHRS and CDR2 YFSETQ. V gave up 4 bases and J gave up 5 bases; unmatched junction bases: 8. The CDR3 DNA sequence: TGCGCCAGCAGCGCCGCTAGCGGGACGGGAGATACGCAGTATTTT. Amino acids: CASSAASGTGDTQYF.

The rearrangement links TRBV11-2 to TRBJ2-1, with D unclear. The CDR3 runs 13 residues. V was shortened by 2 bases and J by 8 bases, with 10 bases between the two germline ends. Germline CDR1 and CDR2: SGHAT and FQNNGV. The CDR3 spells CASSLSTLDEQFF. The CDR3 region has the DNA TGTGCCAGCAGCTTAAGCACACTGGATGAGCAGTTCTTC. The full variable domain, completed using reference TRBV11-2 and TRBJ2-1, is EAGVAQSPRYKIIEKRQSVAFWCNPISGHATLYWYQQILGQGPKLLIQFQNNGVVDDSQLPKDRFSAERLKGVDSTLKIQPAKLEDSAVYLCASSLSTLDEQFFGPGTRLTVL.

There are many counts of this clonotype. V and J are TRBV7-2 and TRBJ2-7; 14 bases fit TRBD2. The V segment lost 6 bases and the J segment 0 bases; nucleotides outside the gene matches: 10. The CDR3 spans 18 residues. Germline V gene lookup returns CDR1 SGHTA and CDR2 FQGNSA. The CDR3 loop reads CASRRLAGGRFSSYEQYF. In nucleotides, the CDR3 is TGTGCCAGCAGACGACTAGCGGGAGGGCGCTTCAGCTCCTACGAGCAGTACTTC.

This chain links TRBV30 with TRBJ2-7, with D perhaps TRBD2 (6 bases). Trimming cost V 5 bases and J 6 bases, with 17 bases left between them. The CDR3 has 13 residues. CDR1 and CDR2 (germline): GTSNPN, SVGIG (reference sequence). Written as DNA, the CDR3 is TGTGCCTGGCTGGGACTCTCCTTGAGCGAGCAGTACTTC. The encoded protein is CAWLGLSLSEQYF.

The sample holds many counts of this clonotype. V gene TRBV9 combines with J gene TRBJ2-1; D ambiguous. Trimming took off 4 bases at V and 6 bases at J, with 20 bases between the two ends. Germline CDR1 reads SGDLS; CDR2 reads YYNGEE. This CDR3 comprises 16 residues. The CDR3 spells CASSKPLVVGSNEQFF. CDR3 bases: TGTGCCAGCAGCAAGCCCTTAGTCGTTGGGTCCAATGAGCAGTTCTTC.

This clonotype has a count of ten or more. This chain links TRBV3-1 with TRBJ1-2; 8 nucleotides line up with TRBD1. The CDR3 length is 14 residues. CDR1 and CDR2 (germline): LGHDT, YNNKEL (reference sequence). V lost 5 bases and J lost 3; bases outside the gene matches: 5. As DNA, the CDR3 is TGTGCCAGCAGCTCAGGGGGCATGCACTATGGCTACACCTTC. It yields the protein CASSSGGMHYGYTF.

Many counts were recorded for this clonotype. The gene calls are TRBV10-3 and TRBJ2-7; 9 bases align to TRBD2. The CDR3 runs 16 residues. V shed 4 bases and J 0 bases; nucleotides not matched to a gene: 7. The germline gives CDR1 ENHRY, CDR2 SYGVKD. CDR3 sequence: CAISGKGSGSSYEQYF. DNA for the CDR3: TGTGCCATCAGTGGCAAAGGTAGCGGGAGCTCCTACGAGCAGTACTTC.

The V gene is TRBV18, the J gene TRBJ1-3; no reliable D call. This CDR3 has 16 amino acids. V was cut by 0 bases and J by 0 bases, with 9 bases left in between. Germline V gene sequence: CDR1 KGHSH, CDR2 LQKENI. The CDR3 DNA reads TGTGCCAGCTCACCACCAGGGATATACTCTGGAAACACCATATATTTT. It specifies CASSPPGIYSGNTIYF.

A note on this clonotype: Just one base apart from a much larger clone, this may be a read error. The J gene is TRBJ2-7, the V gene TRBV11-3, with 7 positions matching TRBD1. The CDR3 loop spans 13 amino acids. CDR1 and CDR2 (germline): SGHNT, YENEEA. CDR3 nucleotide sequence: TGTGCCAGCAGATACACAGGGGCCTACAAGCAGTACTTC. It is translated as CASRYTGAYKQYF.